A single sample is the source of the 21 T cell receptor beta chains below, sequenced in a study of blood T cell repertoires in COVID-19 (dated by TCRdb to about 2020). Library creation used the immunoSEQ multiplex PCR assay. TCRdb obtained this table from immuneACCESS and retained in-frame rearrangements with V and J assigned. These tables miss some clones; where compared with another copy, unresolved V genes account for less than half of the shortfall, and the remainder is unexplained. For this sample the table gives fewer than 350,000 clones, of which around nine tenths were detected only once. Together, the top ten hold about 0.94% of the sample. Sequenced sample: PBMCs or T cells enriched from blood (not recorded which). The receptor source for this set is a woman between 25 and 40 years old who had been exposed to COVID-19.

This clone was found once. The chain has TRBV2 and TRBJ1-6; a weak D match, TRBD1 (5 bases). The germline V gene encodes CDR1 SNHLY and CDR2 FYNNEI. The CDR3 spans 15 residues. Trimming took 9 bases from V and 6 from J, leaving 18 bases between them. CDR3 amino acids: CASSRDSPSNSPLHF. The CDR3 nucleotides are TGTGCCAGTTCGCGGGACTCGCCCTCTAATTCACCCCTCCACTTT. The whole variable domain, filled in from reference TRBV2 and TRBJ1-6, reads EPEVTQTPSHQVTQMGQEVILRCVPISNHLYFYWYRQILGQKVEFLVSFYNNEISEKSEIFDDQFSVERPDGSNFTLKIRSTKLEDSAMYFCASSRDSPSNSPLHFGNGTRLTVT.

This sequence joins TRBV6-5 and TRBJ1-5, with TRBD1 matching 7 bases. J lost 4 bases, V lost 2 bases, and 2 bases had no gene match. Germline CDR1 reads MNHEY; CDR2 reads SVGAGI. The CDR3 is 14 amino acids. Here the CDR3 DNA reads TGTGCCAGCAGTTACAGGGGGCGGAATCAGCCCCAGCATTTT. Amino acids: CASSYRGRNQPQHF.

The genes are TRBV28 and TRBJ1-5; 10 positions agree with TRBD1. Germline CDR1 is MDHEN and CDR2 is SYDVKM. Trimming took 2 bases from V and 2 from J; bases not matched to a gene: 6. The CDR3 covers 17 residues. The CDR3 is CASSLILGTGGNQPQHF. CDR3 nucleotides: TGTGCCAGCAGTTTAATCCTCGGGACAGGGGGCAATCAGCCCCAGCATTTT.

This chain connects TRBV4-1 to TRBJ2-7; TRBD1 matches 7 bases. J was trimmed by 4 bases and V by 4 bases; bases with no gene match: 10. Germline CDR1 MGHRA, CDR2 YSYEKL. This CDR3 comprises 15 residues. Here the CDR3 DNA reads TGCGCCAGCAGCCCAGAACCGGGACAGCGGTACGAGCAGTACTTC. Encoded protein: CASSPEPGQRYEQYF.

The V call is TRBV5-1, the J call TRBJ2-3, with a possible D match to TRBD2 (6 bases). The CDR3 spans 15 residues. The germline gives CDR1 SGHRS, CDR2 YFSETQ. Trimming shortened V by 2 bases and J by 4 bases, and 14 bases separated the two germline ends. CDR3 in amino acids: CASSFGGLAADTQYF. CDR3 DNA sequence: TGCGCCAGCAGCTTCGGAGGGCTCGCTGCAGATACGCAGTATTTT.

The chain combines TRBV28 with TRBJ2-1, with 7 bases lining up with TRBD2. There are 15 residues in the CDR3. CDR1 and CDR2 from the germline V gene are MDHEN and SYDVKM. The J segment lost 0 bases and the V segment lost 8 bases, leaving 7 bases of the junction unmatched. The CDR3 DNA reads as TGTGCCAGCGCCCGCGTAGCGGGCTCCTACAATGAGCAGTTCTTC. Its protein product is CASARVAGSYNEQFF.

CDR3 in DNA: TGCGCCAGCAGCCAAGGGGCGGGAGACGGGAAAGAGACCCAGTACTTC. Translation: CASSQGAGDGKETQYF. The rearrangement links TRBV4-1 to TRBJ2-5; 7 positions match TRBD2. Germline CDR1 is MGHRA and CDR2 is YSYEKL. Trimming removed 1 base from V and 3 bases from J; junction bases left unmatched: 8. This CDR3 spans 16 amino acids.

This clone was observed a handful of times. V usage is TRBV7-9 and J usage is TRBJ1-2; D call uncertain. The CDR3 extends over 14 amino acids. Germline V gene data show CDR1 as SEHNR and CDR2 as FQNEAQ (reference sequence). Trimming removed 0 bases at V and 2 bases at J, with 7 bases between. CDR3 amino acids: CASSLALQNYGYTF. CDR3 bases: TGTGCCAGCAGCTTAGCTCTACAGAACTATGGCTACACCTTC.

The V call is TRBV3-1 (or the pseudogene TRBV3-2), the J call TRBJ2-5; TRBD2 agrees at 11 bases. Germline values: CDR1 LGHDT, CDR2 YNNKEL (reference sequence). V gave up 5 bases and J gave up 3 bases; unmatched junction bases: 8. This CDR3 has 16 amino acids. The CDR3 coding sequence is TGTGCCAGCAGCGAAAGGGTACTAGCGGGGGAAGAGACCCAGTACTTC. Protein product: CASSERVLAGEETQYF.

The V and J genes are TRBV3-1 (or the pseudogene TRBV3-2) and TRBJ1-2, with D possibly matching TRBD1 (5 bases). The CDR3 sequence is 14 residues long. CDR1 is LGHDT, CDR2 YNNKEL, per germline (reference sequence). Trimming shortened V by 3 bases and J by 9 bases, and 17 bases separated the two germline ends. This chain's CDR3 is CASSQGGVGISYTF. The CDR3 DNA reads TGTGCCAGCAGCCAGGGGGGAGTGGGTATTAGCTACACCTTC.

The chain combines TRBV19 with TRBJ1-4; 8 bases map to TRBD1. Losses at the gene ends were 10 bases for V and 8 bases for J; bases not matched to a gene: 9. There are 13 residues in the CDR3. Germline V CDR1 and CDR2: LNHDA, SQIVND (reference sequence). CDR3 residues: CATSQQGAEKLFF. CDR3 nucleotides: TGTGCCACCTCCCAGCAGGGGGCGGAAAAACTGTTTTTT.

This clone was detected once. The rearrangement links TRBV5-4 to TRBJ2-1, with D perhaps matching TRBD2 (6 bases). The CDR3 is made up of 15 amino acids. V lost 4 bases to trimming and J lost 3 bases, with 14 bases between them. Per the germline V gene, CDR1 is SGHNT and CDR2 is YYREEE (reference sequence). The CDR3 DNA reads as TGTGCCAGCAGCCCGAGGAGGGTGCACTACAATGAGCAGTTCTTC. Translated, it gives CASSPRRVHYNEQFF.

The rearrangement links TRBV7-8 to TRBJ2-7; 8 bases align to TRBD1. The CDR3 extends over 15 amino acids. Germline values: CDR1 SGHVS, CDR2 FQNEAQ. The junction had 9 bases not matched to a gene; V was cut back by 8 bases and J by 0 bases. The CDR3, as DNA: TGTGCCAGCTCCATTGCCGGGACAGGCTCCTACGAGCAGTACTTC. This sequence encodes CASSIAGTGSYEQYF.

The rearrangement uses TRBV14 and TRBJ1-2, with TRBD1 matching over 10 bases. The ends lost 4 bases at V and 7 bases at J; junction bases unmatched: 3. The CDR3 is made up of 13 amino acids. Germline-derived CDR1 and CDR2 are SGHDN and FVKESK. This CDR3 reads CASSPGTGVGYTF. CDR3 bases: TGTGCCAGCAGCCCAGGGACAGGGGTTGGCTACACCTTC.

This clone was observed a handful of times. The chain has TRBV11-3 and TRBJ2-7; D is perhaps TRBD1 (7 bases). Germline CDR1 reads SGHNT; CDR2 reads YENEEA. CDR3 length equals 15 residues. V was shortened by 4 bases and J by 9 bases, with 22 bases between the two germline ends. The CDR3 sequence is CASSSAPATGRGQYF. DNA of the CDR3: TGTGCCAGCAGCTCAGCGCCAGCGACAGGGCGGGGGCAGTACTTC. The whole variable domain, remainder taken from reference TRBV11-3 and TRBJ2-7, is EAGVVQSPRYKIIEKKQPVAFWCNPISGHNTLYWYLQNLGQGPELLIRYENEEAVDDSQLPKDRFSAERLKGVDSTLKIQPAELGDSAVYLCASSSAPATGRGQYFGPGTRLTVT.

The gene calls are TRBV24-1 and TRBJ2-5, with D perhaps TRBD2 (5 bases). The CDR3 totals 15 residues. V lost 7 bases, J lost 2 bases, and 16 bases lay in between. Germline V lookup: CDR1 KGHDR, CDR2 SFDVKD. The CDR3 here is CATSRVLSGQETQYF. The CDR3 DNA sequence: TGTGCCACCAGCCGGGTCTTGAGCGGACAAGAGACCCAGTACTTC.

As DNA, the CDR3 is TGTGCCAGCAGCTTAGTTAACTTGCACGAGCAGTACTTC. Amino acids: CASSLVNLHEQYF. The chain joins TRBV7-9 to TRBJ2-7; D gene ambiguous. The CDR3 spans 13 residues. Trimming left V 1 base short and J 5 bases short, with 9 bases between. Germline V gene lookup returns CDR1 SEHNR and CDR2 FQNEAQ (reference sequence).

The chain is built from TRBV30 and TRBJ2-3; 8 nucleotides agree with TRBD1. This CDR3 region has 15 residues. Trimming at V came to 1 base and at J to 4 bases, leaving 7 bases not matched to a gene. The germline V gene has CDR1 GTSNPN and CDR2 SVGIG (reference sequence). The DNA of the CDR3 is TGTGCCTGGAGTGGACAGGGGAAACACGCAGATACGCAGTATTTT. Its translation: CAWSGQGKHADTQYF.

The CDR3 sequence is CASSLLAGVVGGYTF. The CDR3, as DNA: TGTGCCAGTAGTCTCCTCGCAGGGGTAGTCGGTGGCTACACCTTC. V gene TRBV19 combines with J gene TRBJ1-2, with D tentatively TRBD1 (6 bases). Trimming stripped 5 bases from V and 7 bases from J, with 20 bases between. The CDR3 has 15 amino acids. Germline V CDR1 and CDR2: LNHDA, SQIVND (reference sequence).

The genes are TRBV27 and TRBJ2-7; 11 bases align to TRBD2. Germline trimming cut 1 base from V and 4 bases from J; bases unmatched to any gene: 9. CDR3 length: 17 amino acids. The germline CDR1 and CDR2 sequences are MNHEY and SMNVEV (reference sequence). CDR3 bases: TGTGCCAGCAGTTTATTTGGCAATAGCGGGAGGGCGTACGAGCAGTACTTC. This gives the protein CASSLFGNSGRAYEQYF.

The gene calls are TRBV10-3 and TRBJ2-5; no definite D call. The CDR3 covers 12 residues. Per germline, CDR1 ENHRY and CDR2 SYGVKD. Trimming took off 7 bases at V and 4 bases at J, with 10 bases between the two ends. The CDR3 loop reads CAITSDLETQYF. The DNA of the CDR3 is TGTGCCATCACGTCAGATTTAGAGACCCAGTACTTC.